Following are 21 T cell receptor beta chains from one sample sequenced in a study of blood T cell repertoires in COVID-19. Some clones are missing from TCRdb's copy, which holds only in-frame ones; the method was immunoSEQ multiplex PCR. The sample carries about half a million clones, 80% to 90% recorded once. Material: peripheral blood. Receptors originate from a human donor in a cohort sampled during active COVID-19.

The gene calls are TRBV19 and TRBJ2-2, with TRBD1 identical over 10 bases. CDR1 is LNHDA and CDR2 is SQIVND in the germline V gene (reference sequence). CDR3 length: 16 residues. Trimming at V came to 11 bases and at J to 9 bases, leaving 18 bases not matched to a gene. CDR3 sequence reads: CASLPGTGVIFRELFF. Here the CDR3 DNA reads TGTGCCTCATTACCCGGGACAGGGGTTATATTCCGGGAGCTGTTTTTT.

This sequence joins TRBV7-9 and TRBJ1-1, with 9 positions matching TRBD1. CDR3 length: 15 amino acids. CDR1 SEHNR and CDR2 FQNEAQ come from the germline V gene (reference sequence). J gave up 2 bases and V 2 bases, and 3 bases lay outside the gene matches. CDR3: CASSLIQGANTEAFF. CDR3 DNA: TGTGCCAGCAGCTTAATACAGGGGGCCAACACTGAAGCTTTCTTT.

The chain couples TRBV14 to TRBJ1-1; D is possibly TRBD1 (5 bases). V lost 1 base and J lost 3, with 18 bases in between. Per the germline V gene, CDR1 is SGHDN and CDR2 is FVKESK. The CDR3 has 17 residues. The CDR3 DNA is TGTGCCAGCAGCCAAGGTCTTCAATCGGGAGGGGACACTGAAGCTTTCTTT. Translated, it gives CASSQGLQSGGDTEAFF.

This chain links TRBV6-5 with TRBJ2-7; 9 bases are a match to TRBD2. Unmatched junction bases numbered 8, after V lost 6 bases and J lost 5 bases. The germline V gene encodes CDR1 MNHEY and CDR2 SVGAGI. The CDR3 extends over 14 amino acids. The CDR3 DNA sequence: TGTGCCAGCAGAGGGGCGGGAGGGCTGGACGAGCAGTACTTC. Translated: CASRGAGGLDEQYF.

This clone appeared a single time. This chain links TRBV4-2 with TRBJ2-1; TRBD2 agrees at 10 bases. V lost 4 bases and J lost 5; bases outside the gene matches: 8. From germline, CDR1 is LGHNA and CDR2 YNFKEQ. There are 16 residues in the CDR3. Here the CDR3 reads CASSPRTSGVDNEQFF. The CDR3 DNA is TGTGCCAGCAGCCCCCGGACTAGCGGAGTCGACAATGAGCAGTTCTTC.

V gene TRBV12-3 or TRBV12-4 combines with J gene TRBJ2-1; D gene ambiguous. The CDR3 sequence is 13 residues long. With 10 bases removed from V and 1 base from J, the gap between germline ends came to 11 bases. CDR3 protein: CATLWRSYNEQFF. The DNA of the CDR3 is TGTGCCACGCTGTGGCGGTCCTACAATGAGCAGTTCTTC.

The V gene is TRBV7-9, the J gene TRBJ1-2; D not certain. V lost 5 bases, J lost 4 bases, and 11 bases lay in between. Germline loops: CDR1 SEHNR, CDR2 FQNEAQ (reference sequence). The CDR3 is made up of 13 amino acids. DNA of the CDR3: TGTGCCAGCAGCGTCCGGAGGGTCTATGGCTACACCTTC. It codes for CASSVRRVYGYTF.

The genes are TRBV5-5 and TRBJ2-7; D ambiguous. V was clipped by 6 bases and J by 5 bases, with 18 bases between them. CDR3 length equals 14 residues. Germline V gene lookup returns CDR1 SGHKS and CDR2 YYEKEE (reference sequence). CDR3 nucleotide sequence: TGTGCCAGCACCTACACCATCTCTCAGGACGAGCAGTACTTC. It codes for CASTYTISQDEQYF.

This clone was seen only once. The V and J genes are TRBV19 and TRBJ2-1; D uncertain. V lost 6 bases and J lost 3, with 15 bases in between. The CDR3 sequence is 15 residues long. From germline, CDR1 is LNHDA and CDR2 SQIVND (reference sequence). CDR3 sequence: CASSPRWSDYNEQFF. CDR3 nucleotide sequence: TGTGCCAGTAGCCCCAGGTGGTCTGACTACAATGAGCAGTTCTTC.

This clone was detected only a few times. The V and J genes are TRBV25-1 and TRBJ2-7; no reliable D call. In germline, CDR1 is MGHDK, CDR2 SYGVNS. V lost 7 bases and J 4 bases, leaving 11 bases between the germline ends. The CDR3 contains 12 residues. The CDR3 reads CASIVTPYEQYF. CDR3 sequence (DNA): TGTGCCAGCATTGTGACACCATACGAGCAGTACTTC.

The chain combines TRBV6-5 with TRBJ1-1, with 7 bases aligning to TRBD1. Germline CDR1 reads MNHEY; CDR2 reads SVGAGI. This CDR3 is 15 amino acids long. V gave up 6 bases and J gave up 1 base; unmatched junction bases: 8. The CDR3 region is CASSTTTGANTEAFF. The CDR3 region has the DNA TGTGCCAGCAGCACCACCACAGGGGCGAACACTGAAGCTTTCTTT.

This clone was recorded only once. The chain carries TRBV2 and TRBJ2-7, with unresolved D. With 9 bases removed from V and 3 bases from J, the gap between germline ends came to 18 bases. Per the germline V gene, CDR1 is SNHLY and CDR2 is FYNNEI. CDR3 size: 14 residues. CDR3 DNA: TGTGCCAGTCTACAGTCTCCGGCTGACTACGAGCAGTACTTC. Translating gives CASLQSPADYEQYF.

In DNA form, the CDR3 reads TGTGCCAGCAGCGGCGGGACAGGGTCTCAAAACACCGGGGAGCTGTTTTTT. Encoded protein: CASSGGTGSQNTGELFF. The chain is built from TRBV5-6 and TRBJ2-2; 9 bases agree with TRBD1. J gave up 2 bases and V 4 bases, and 9 bases lay outside the gene matches. This CDR3 region has 17 residues. The germline V gene encodes CDR1 SGHDT and CDR2 YYEEEE.

This chain connects TRBV6-6 to TRBJ2-1, with TRBD2 matching over 9 bases. CDR1 is MNHNY, CDR2 SVGAGI, per germline (reference sequence). The junction had 6 bases not matched to a gene; V was cut back by 2 bases and J by 7 bases. CDR3 size: 15 residues. CDR3 DNA sequence: TGTGCCAGCAGTTACCTTAGCGGGAGCGTTAATGAGCAGTTCTTC. Translation: CASSYLSGSVNEQFF.

This clone was observed a single time. The chain joins TRBV19 to TRBJ1-5; TRBD1 aligns across 9 bases. Germline V gene lookup returns CDR1 LNHDA and CDR2 SQIVND (reference sequence). The CDR3 covers 16 residues. With V trimmed by 3 bases and J by 6 bases, 9 bases remained unmatched. DNA for the CDR3: TGTGCCAGTAGTATCGAGACAGGGGGTATGGGTCAGCCCCAGCATTTT. The encoded protein is CASSIETGGMGQPQHF. Complete variable domain (other parts from reference TRBV19 and TRBJ1-5): DGGITQSPKYLFRKEGQNVTLSCEQNLNHDAMYWYRQDPGQGLRLIYYSQIVNDFQKGDIAEGYSVSREKKESFPLTVTSAQKNPTAFYLCASSIETGGMGQPQHFGDGTRLSIL.

The J gene is TRBJ1-6, the V gene TRBV19; unclear D gene. V was trimmed by 3 bases and J by 9 bases, leaving 15 bases between them. Per germline, CDR1 LNHDA and CDR2 SQIVND (reference sequence). The CDR3 has 15 amino acids. The CDR3: CASSITRTAGSPLHF. CDR3 DNA: TGTGCCAGTAGTATTACTCGGACGGCGGGTTCACCCCTCCACTTT.

The genes are TRBV13 and TRBJ1-1; the match to TRBD1 covers 8 bases. CDR3 length: 14 amino acids. Per germline, CDR1 PRHDT and CDR2 FYEKMQ (reference sequence). V gave up 4 bases and J gave up 0 bases; unmatched junction bases: 1. The CDR3 nucleotides are TGTGCCAGCAGCTCAGGGGGCGTGAACACTGAAGCTTTCTTT. Protein: CASSSGGVNTEAFF.

This chain joins TRBV2 and TRBJ2-2; D gene uncertain. This CDR3 has 12 amino acids. Germline assignment: CDR1 SNHLY and CDR2 FYNNEI. The ends were cut back, 6 bases at V and 2 bases at J, with 4 bases in the middle. The CDR3: CASRLNTGELFF. The CDR3 DNA is TGTGCCAGCAGACTCAACACCGGGGAGCTGTTTTTT.

The J gene is TRBJ2-1, the V gene TRBV7-2; 15 nucleotides align to TRBD2. The germline V gene encodes CDR1 SGHTA and CDR2 FQGNSA. CDR3 length: 16 amino acids. The V gene end was trimmed by 5 bases and the J gene end by 7 bases; junction bases not matched to a gene: 6. The CDR3 bases are TGTGCCAGCAGCCCGGCGGGACTAGCGGGAGGAAATGAGCAGTTCTTC. Its protein is CASSPAGLAGGNEQFF.

The chain links TRBV28 to TRBJ2-7; D is unclear. The V gene lost 2 bases and the J gene lost 5 bases, with 13 bases spanning the gap. Per germline, CDR1 MDHEN and CDR2 SYDVKM. There are 14 residues in the CDR3. This chain's CDR3 is CASSLSIPPNEQYF. CDR3 DNA sequence: TGTGCCAGCAGTTTAAGCATTCCCCCGAACGAGCAGTACTTC.

The chain is built from TRBV19 and TRBJ2-3, with TRBD1 matching over 12 bases. The CDR3 sequence is 17 residues long. Germline V CDR1 and CDR2: LNHDA, SQIVND (reference sequence). J was trimmed by 5 bases and V by 4 bases; bases with no gene match: 10. This CDR3 reads CASSKPGQGAVGDTQYF. CDR3 DNA sequence: TGTGCCAGTAGTAAGCCGGGACAGGGGGCCGTAGGAGATACGCAGTATTTT. The full variable domain, its missing parts supplied by reference TRBV19 and TRBJ2-3, is DGGITQSPKYLFRKEGQNVTLSCEQNLNHDAMYWYRQDPGQGLRLIYYSQIVNDFQKGDIAEGYSVSREKKESFPLTVTSAQKNPTAFYLCASSKPGQGAVGDTQYFGPGTRLTVL.